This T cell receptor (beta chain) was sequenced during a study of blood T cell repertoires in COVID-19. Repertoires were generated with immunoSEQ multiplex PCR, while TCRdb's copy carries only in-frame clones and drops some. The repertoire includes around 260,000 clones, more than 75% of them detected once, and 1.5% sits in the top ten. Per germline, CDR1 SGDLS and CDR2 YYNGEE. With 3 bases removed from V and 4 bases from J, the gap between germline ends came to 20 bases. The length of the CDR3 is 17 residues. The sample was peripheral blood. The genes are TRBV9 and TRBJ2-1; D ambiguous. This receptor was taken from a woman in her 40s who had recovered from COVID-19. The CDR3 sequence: CASSDNRIYKPYNEQFF. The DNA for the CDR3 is TGTGCCAGCAGCGACAACAGAATTTATAAACCTTACAATGAGCAGTTCTTC.